Each of the 10 T cell receptor beta chains below was sequenced from the same sample in a study of CD4 T cells in relation to SARS-CoV-2 and coronaviruses. TCRdb keeps only in-frame clones here, not all; method: immunoSEQ multiplex PCR. Among about 36,000 clones listed, approximately 80% were seen once. These receptors have no known antigen. Sample: memory CD4+ T cells from PBMCs, cultured in vitro. The source of these receptors is an adult with COVID-19.

V and J are TRBV9 and TRBJ2-1, with D possibly matching TRBD2 (6 bases). Germline V gives CDR1 SGDLS, CDR2 YYNGEE. V was clipped by 2 bases and J by 3 bases, with 15 bases between them. The length of the CDR3 is 16 residues. CDR3 sequence: CASSVRGGDRYNEQFF. The DNA for the CDR3 is TGTGCCAGCAGCGTCCGAGGAGGGGACCGCTACAATGAGCAGTTCTTC.

The gene calls are TRBV12-3 or TRBV12-4 and TRBJ1-2; tentatively, D is TRBD1 (6 bases). The CDR3 loop spans 12 amino acids. The germline V and J ends were trimmed by 7 bases and 4 bases, with 10 bases remaining between them. The CDR3 bases are TGTGCCAGCACCCCAGGGGTCTATGGCTACACCTTC. This codes for CASTPGVYGYTF.

The J gene is TRBJ2-1, the V gene TRBV7-2; 9 bases fit TRBD2. With V trimmed by 2 bases and J by 4 bases, 3 bases remained unmatched. Germline CDR1 SGHTA, CDR2 FQGNSA. The CDR3 contains 15 residues. In DNA form, the CDR3 reads TGTGCCAGCAGCTTACTTAGCGGGAGATACAATGAGCAGTTCTTC. It is translated as CASSLLSGRYNEQFF. The whole variable domain, filled in from reference TRBV7-2 and TRBJ2-1, reads GAGVSQSPSNKVTEKGKDVELRCDPISGHTALYWYRQSLGQGLEFLIYFQGNSAPDKSGLPSDRFSAERTGGSVSTLTIQRTQQEDSAVYLCASSLLSGRYNEQFFGPGTRLTVL.

V gene TRBV6-5 combines with J gene TRBJ1-4; D is uncertain. The germline CDR1 and CDR2 sequences are MNHEY and SVGAGI. V was pared by 2 bases and J by 8 bases, with 9 bases between. The CDR3 is 13 amino acids. CDR3 DNA sequence: TGTGCCAGCAGTTACGGGGTGGGCGAAAAACTGTTTTTT. Translating it yields CASSYGVGEKLFF.

The V gene is TRBV6-1, the J gene TRBJ2-5; D call uncertain. Germline values: CDR1 MNHNS, CDR2 SASEGT. Deletions cut 3 bases from V and 5 bases from J, with 13 bases between. CDR3 length: 14 amino acids. The CDR3 sequence is CASSETWAIETQYF. CDR3 bases: TGTGCCAGCAGTGAGACGTGGGCAATCGAGACCCAGTACTTC.

This rearrangement joins TRBV28 to TRBJ2-7, with 7 bases aligning to TRBD2. Germline V gene lookup returns CDR1 MDHEN and CDR2 SYDVKM. Trimming at V came to 5 bases and at J to 1 base, leaving 11 bases not matched to a gene. CDR3 size: 16 residues. Written as DNA, the CDR3 is TGTGCCAGCAGTCCTCGGGGGAGCGGGGAATCCTACGAGCAGTACTTC. It specifies CASSPRGSGESYEQYF. Full variable domain (outside the CDR3, taken from reference TRBV28 and TRBJ2-7): DVKVTQSSRYLVKRTGEKVFLECVQDMDHENMFWYRQDPGLGLRLIYFSYDVKMKEKGDIPEGYSVSREKKERFSLILESASTNQTSMYLCASSPRGSGESYEQYFGPGTRLTVT.

The genes are TRBV18 and TRBJ2-1, with TRBD2 as a possible D gene (6 bases). Germline-derived CDR1 and CDR2 are KGHSH and LQKENI. The CDR3 is 14 amino acids. The V end lost 2 bases, the J end lost 3 bases, and 8 bases lay between the germline ends. The CDR3 here is CASSPMGGYNEQFF. The CDR3 DNA reads TGTGCCAGCTCACCAATGGGGGGCTACAATGAGCAGTTCTTC.

This chain links TRBV2 with TRBJ2-1; 8 positions match TRBD2. J gave up 4 bases and V 4 bases, and 6 bases lay outside the gene matches. Per germline, CDR1 SNHLY and CDR2 FYNNEI. The CDR3 contains 15 residues. The CDR3 DNA follows: TGTGCCAGCAGTGTAACGGGAGGGGATTACAATGAGCAGTTCTTC. It specifies CASSVTGGDYNEQFF.

The chain links TRBV9 to TRBJ1-5; unclear D gene. The CDR3 consists of 13 residues. V lost 3 bases and J lost 0, with 4 bases in between. CDR1 SGDLS and CDR2 YYNGEE come from the germline V gene. CDR3 sequence: CASSARSNQPQHF. CDR3 in DNA: TGTGCCAGCAGCGCACGTAGCAATCAGCCCCAGCATTTT.

V gene TRBV20-1 combines with J gene TRBJ1-6; D ambiguous. Trimming removed 3 bases at V and 0 bases at J, with 12 bases between. Germline V CDR1 and CDR2: DFQATT, SNEGSKA (reference sequence). The CDR3 length is 16 residues. In nucleotides, the CDR3 is TGCAGTGCTAGTGGGTCGGAAAGCTCCTATAATTCACCCCTCCACTTT. Protein sequence: CSASGSESSYNSPLHF.